These T cell receptor beta chains were read from a single sample in a study of blood T cell repertoires in COVID-19. Only in-frame clones appear in the TCRdb table, and some are missing; sequencing was by immunoSEQ multiplex PCR. The data hold around 150,000 clones, with around 87% observed a single time. Sequencing input: PBMCs or T cells enriched from blood (not recorded which). These receptors were taken from a woman aged 45 to 65 who had recovered from COVID-19. The CDR3 runs from the conserved cysteine through the conserved F or W. D genes are given only for firm matches. Clone size appears in some rows only: once, few, many, or a class for an expanded clone.

J gene,clone size,D gene,V gene,CDR3 DNA,CDR3 protein
TRBJ1-1,-,-,TRBV29-1,TGCAGCGTTGTACGGACCCCAAGGGGTACTGAAGCTTTCTTT,CSVVRTPRGTEAFF
TRBJ1-2,-,TRBD1,TRBV12-3/TRBV12-4,TGTGCCAGCAGCCCCGGACAGGCCTATGGCTACACCTTC,CASSPGQAYGYTF
TRBJ1-2,-,TRBD1,TRBV18,TGTGCCAGCTCACTCGGACAGGGGGGAAATTATGGCTACACCTTC,CASSLGQGGNYGYTF
TRBJ2-1,-,-,TRBV19,TGTGCCAGTAGTATCCAGGGGGGTGGTGAGCAGTTCTTC,CASSIQGGGEQFF
TRBJ2-1,-,TRBD2,TRBV7-8,TGTGCCAGCAGCCAGCGGGGTACAAGCTCCTACAATGAGCAGTTCTTC,CASSQRGTSSYNEQFF
TRBJ2-2,-,-,TRBV11-3,TGTGCCAGCAGCCCGGGGGGACAAATGAACACCGGGGAGCTGTTTTTT,CASSPGGQMNTGELFF
TRBJ2-5,-,TRBD2,TRBV19,TGTGCCAGTACCGGGACTAGCGGGGTAGCGGAGACCCAGTACTTC,CASTGTSGVAETQYF
TRBJ1-1,-,-,TRBV12-3/TRBV12-4,TGTGCCAGCAGTTTAAGGCAGGGAACTGAAGCTTTCTTT,CASSLRQGTEAFF
TRBJ1-6,-,TRBD1,TRBV5-6,TGTGCCAGCAGCCTCACAGGGGGTAATTCACCCCTCCACTTT,CASSLTGGNSPLHF
TRBJ2-7,many,TRBD2,TRBV19,TGTGCCAGTAGCCGGACTAGCTTCTCCTACGAGCAGTACTTC,CASSRTSFSYEQYF
TRBJ1-4,few,-,TRBV5-6,TGTGCCAGCAGCGGGGGGACTGCGCTAGGGGAAAAACTGTTTTTT,CASSGGTALGEKLFF
TRBJ1-4,-,TRBD1,TRBV27,TGTGCCGCCAGGACAGGAGGCGGAAAACTGTTTTTT,CAARTGGGKLFF
TRBJ2-1,-,-,TRBV10-1,TGCGCCATCCACACCCGGAAATCTAGCGACAATGAGCAGTTCTTC,CAIHTRKSSDNEQFF
TRBJ1-4,few,-,TRBV5-1,TGCGCCAGCAGACCCCAGGGCTCAACTAATGAAAAACTGTTTTTT,CASRPQGSTNEKLFF
TRBJ1-1,-,-,TRBV19,TGTGCCAGTAGTATAAGGACCGAGGGGAGGAGGACTGAAGCTTTCTTT,CASSIRTEGRRTEAFF
TRBJ1-1,-,TRBD1,TRBV2,TGTGCCAGCAGAGCGACAGGGTTGGCTGACACTGAAGCTTTCTTT,CASRATGLADTEAFF
TRBJ2-2,-,TRBD1,TRBV7-2,TGTGCCAGCAGCTTAAAGGGGGCTGGGGAGCTGTTTTTT,CASSLKGAGELFF
TRBJ2-1,-,TRBD2,TRBV7-2,TGTGCCAGCAGCTTAAGCGGGGGGGGCGGTGAGCAGTTCTTC,CASSLSGGGGEQFF
TRBJ2-7,-,-,TRBV20-1,TGCAGTGCTAGTAAACTAGCTTCGTACGAGCAGTACTTC,CSASKLASYEQYF
TRBJ1-4,-,-,TRBV7-6,TGTGCCAGCAGCCCAGGGGCCGCCCCAAGCGGATCGGAAAAACTGTTTTTT,CASSPGAAPSGSEKLFF
TRBJ2-3,-,TRBD2,TRBV7-3,TGTGCCAGCACCCTAGCGGGGGGGCCGACAGATACGCAGTATTTT,CASTLAGGPTDTQYF
TRBJ2-5,-,TRBD1,TRBV19,TGTGCCATCGGTCCAGGTACAGGGGGCAGAGAGACCCAGTACTTC,CAIGPGTGGRETQYF
TRBJ2-1,-,-,TRBV2,TGTGCCAGCAGGGAGGGACCTTACTCCTACAATGAGCAGTTCTTC,CASREGPYSYNEQFF
TRBJ1-1,-,TRBD1,TRBV6-5,TGTGCCAGCAGTCCCGACAGGGAACCGAACACTGAAGCTTTCTTT,CASSPDREPNTEAFF
TRBJ2-2,-,TRBD1,TRBV7-9,TGTGCCAGCAGCCACCACAGGGGGCTGGGCGGGGAGCTGTTTTTT,CASSHHRGLGGELFF
TRBJ1-5,-,-,TRBV6-5,TGTGCCAGCAGCCCGGGGGGCAATCAGCCCCAGCATTTT,CASSPGGNQPQHF
TRBJ2-1,-,-,TRBV19,TGTGCCAGTAGTATCGACAGCTCGAGCTCCTACAATGAGCAGTTCTTC,CASSIDSSSSYNEQFF
TRBJ2-3,-,-,TRBV5-6,TGTGCCAGCAGCTTCGGAGGAACAGATACGCAGTATTTT,CASSFGGTDTQYF
TRBJ1-1,-,TRBD1,TRBV29-1,TGCAGCGTCTTTTGGGACAGTGGCACTGAAGCTTTCTTT,CSVFWDSGTEAFF
TRBJ1-2,-,TRBD1,TRBV7-8,TGTGCCAGCAGCAGCTACAGGGGTCTTAACTATGGCTACACCTTC,CASSSYRGLNYGYTF
TRBJ2-7,-,TRBD1,TRBV7-2,TGTGCCAGCAGCCACCGACAGGGACCCTACGAGCAGTACTTC,CASSHRQGPYEQYF
TRBJ2-7,-,TRBD1,TRBV27,TGTGCCAGCAGTTGGATTGGACAGGGCTACGAGCAGTACTTC,CASSWIGQGYEQYF
TRBJ1-2,once,-,TRBV7-3,TGTGCCAGCAGCTTAAGATTCGGGGGTGGCTACACCTTC,CASSLRFGGGYTF
TRBJ2-5,-,-,TRBV6-2/TRBV6-3,TGTGCCAGCAGTTACGCGGGCGGGACCCAGTACTTC,CASSYAGGTQYF
TRBJ2-5,many,-,TRBV7-9,TGTGCCAGCAGCCCTGCCTGGACAGTTGAGACCCAGTACTTC,CASSPAWTVETQYF
TRBJ1-1,-,TRBD1,TRBV9,TGTGCCAGCAGCGTTTCAGGGGGTGAAGCTTTCTTT,CASSVSGGEAFF
TRBJ1-4,-,-,TRBV6-1,TGTGCCAGCAGTGAAGCGTTAACAGTTGCAACTAATGAAAAACTGTTTTTT,CASSEALTVATNEKLFF
TRBJ1-5,-,-,TRBV7-3,TGTGCCAGCAGCACCCAGGTTACGAGAGGGGGTTATCAGCCCCAGCATTTT,CASSTQVTRGGYQPQHF
TRBJ1-4,-,-,TRBV27,TGTGCCAGCAGTTTCCTCGGCGGGGGTAGTGCTGAAAAACTGTTTTTT,CASSFLGGGSAEKLFF
TRBJ2-7,-,-,TRBV27,TGTGCCAGCAGCATGAGACCTTCTGCAGGGGGGCCCAGCGAGCAGTACTTC,CASSMRPSAGGPSEQYF
TRBJ2-1,-,-,TRBV7-9,TGTGCCAGCAGCTTAGCCGGGATAACCGATGAGCAGTTCTTC,CASSLAGITDEQFF